The source of this T cell receptor (beta chain) is a study of cytomegalovirus exposure and HLA in healthy donors. The study's findings and limits: CMV serostatus was the sole immune exposure data available. Roughly uniform sequencing depth across donors was assumed, possibly incorrectly. Previous analysis showed most TCR beta V segments were productive about 90% or about 30% of the time.

Notes on this clone: Its antigen is as yet unknown.

A multiplex PCR was run with 60 Vbeta primers and 13 Jbeta primers. Some clones are missing from TCRdb's copy, which holds only in-frame ones; the method was immunoSEQ multiplex PCR. The profile shows 150,000 to 200,000 clones, around 83% of them singletons. The V segment lost 0 bases and the J segment 3 bases; nucleotides outside the gene matches: 16. Germline V CDR1 and CDR2: GTSNPN, SVGIG (reference sequence). This CDR3 is 18 amino acids long. This sequence joins TRBV30 and TRBJ1-1; 7 nucleotides agree with TRBD1. This TCR was sampled from a woman between 18 and 29 years old in good health and CMV-seronegative. The sample comprised PBMCs. The CDR3 region has the DNA TGTGCCTGGAGTGTACGGAGACAGGGCCAAAGGCTGGACACTGAAGCTTTCTTT. Translation: CAWSVRRQGQRLDTEAFF. Complete variable domain (other parts from reference TRBV30 and TRBJ1-1): SQTIHQWPATLVQPVGSPLSLECTVEGTSNPNLYWYRQAAGRGLQLLFYSVGIGQISSEVPQNLSASRPQDRQFILSSKKLLLSDSGFYLCAWSVRRQGQRLDTEAFFGQGTRLTVV.